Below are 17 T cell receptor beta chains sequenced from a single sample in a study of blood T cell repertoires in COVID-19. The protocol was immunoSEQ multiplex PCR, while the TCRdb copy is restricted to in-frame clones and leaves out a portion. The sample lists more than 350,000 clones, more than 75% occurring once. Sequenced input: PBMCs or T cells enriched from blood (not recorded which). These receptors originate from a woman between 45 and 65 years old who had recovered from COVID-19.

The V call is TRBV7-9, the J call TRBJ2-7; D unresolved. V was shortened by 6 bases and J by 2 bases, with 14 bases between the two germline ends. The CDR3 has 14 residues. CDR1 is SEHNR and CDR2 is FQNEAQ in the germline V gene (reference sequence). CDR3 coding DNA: TGTGCCAGCAGGCGCGGTCCACTGCCCTACGAGCAGTACTTC. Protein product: CASRRGPLPYEQYF.

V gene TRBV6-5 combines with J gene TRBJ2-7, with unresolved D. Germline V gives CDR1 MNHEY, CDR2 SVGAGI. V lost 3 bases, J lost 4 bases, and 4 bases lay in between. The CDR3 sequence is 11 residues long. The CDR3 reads CASSYTYEQYF. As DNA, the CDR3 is TGTGCCAGCAGTTATACTTACGAGCAGTACTTC.

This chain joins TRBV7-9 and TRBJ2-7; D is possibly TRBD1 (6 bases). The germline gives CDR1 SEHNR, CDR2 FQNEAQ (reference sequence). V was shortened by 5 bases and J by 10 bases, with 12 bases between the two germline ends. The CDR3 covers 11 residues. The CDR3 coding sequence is TGTGCCAGCAGCCCAGGACAGTTCCAGTACTTC. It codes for CASSPGQFQYF.

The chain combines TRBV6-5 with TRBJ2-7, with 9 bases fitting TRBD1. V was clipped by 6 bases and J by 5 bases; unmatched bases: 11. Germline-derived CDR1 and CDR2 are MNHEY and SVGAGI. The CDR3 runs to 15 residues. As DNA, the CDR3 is TGTGCCAGCAGCCACCCGGGACAGGGCTTCAACGAGCAGTACTTC. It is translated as CASSHPGQGFNEQYF.

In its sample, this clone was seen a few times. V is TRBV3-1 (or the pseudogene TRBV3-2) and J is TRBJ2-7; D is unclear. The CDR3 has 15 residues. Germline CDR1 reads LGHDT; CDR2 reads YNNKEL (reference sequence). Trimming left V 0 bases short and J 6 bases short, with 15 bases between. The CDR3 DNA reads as TGTGCCAGCAGCCAAGATGTGGCTAGATCGGGCGAGCAGTACTTC. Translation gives CASSQDVARSGEQYF.

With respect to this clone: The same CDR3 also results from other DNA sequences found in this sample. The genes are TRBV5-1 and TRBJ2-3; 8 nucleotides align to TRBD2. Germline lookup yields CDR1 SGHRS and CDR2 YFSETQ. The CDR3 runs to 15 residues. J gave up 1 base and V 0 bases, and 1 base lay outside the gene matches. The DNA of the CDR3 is TGCGCCAGCAGCTTGGGTAGCGGGGGCACAGATACGCAGTATTTT. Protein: CASSLGSGGTDTQYF.

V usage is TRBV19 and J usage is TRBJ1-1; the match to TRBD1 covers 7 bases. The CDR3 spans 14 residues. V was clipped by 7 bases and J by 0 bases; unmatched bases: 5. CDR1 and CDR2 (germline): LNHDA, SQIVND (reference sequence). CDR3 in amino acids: CASNMDRMNTEAFF. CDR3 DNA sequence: TGTGCCAGTAATATGGACAGGATGAACACTGAAGCTTTCTTT. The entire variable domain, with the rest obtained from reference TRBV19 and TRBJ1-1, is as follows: DGGITQSPKYLFRKEGQNVTLSCEQNLNHDAMYWYRQDPGQGLRLIYYSQIVNDFQKGDIAEGYSVSREKKESFPLTVTSAQKNPTAFYLCASNMDRMNTEAFFGQGTRLTVV.

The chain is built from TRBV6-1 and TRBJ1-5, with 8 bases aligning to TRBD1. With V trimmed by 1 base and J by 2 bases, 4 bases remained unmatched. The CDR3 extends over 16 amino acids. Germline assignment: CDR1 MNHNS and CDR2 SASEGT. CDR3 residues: CASSEGQGSGNQPQHF. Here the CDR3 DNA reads TGTGCCAGCAGTGAAGGACAGGGGTCGGGCAATCAGCCCCAGCATTTT.

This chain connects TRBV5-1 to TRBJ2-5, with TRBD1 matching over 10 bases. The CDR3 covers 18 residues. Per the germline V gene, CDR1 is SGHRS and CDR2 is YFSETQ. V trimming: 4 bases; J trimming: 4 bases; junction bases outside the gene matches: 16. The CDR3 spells CASSPGTGVLSYVETQYF. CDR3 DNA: TGCGCCAGCAGCCCCGGGACAGGGGTCTTATCGTACGTAGAGACCCAGTACTTC. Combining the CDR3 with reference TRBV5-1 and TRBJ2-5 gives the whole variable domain KAGVTQTPRYLIKTRGQQVTLSCSPISGHRSVSWYQQTPGQGLQFLFEYFSETQRNKGNFPGRFSGRQFSNSRSEMNVSTLELGDSALYLCASSPGTGVLSYVETQYFGPGTRLLVL.

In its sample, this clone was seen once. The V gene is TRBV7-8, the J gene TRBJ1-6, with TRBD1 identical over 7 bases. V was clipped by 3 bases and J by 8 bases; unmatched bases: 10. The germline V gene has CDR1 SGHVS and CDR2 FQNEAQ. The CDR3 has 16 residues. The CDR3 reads CASSFATGTVYSPLHF. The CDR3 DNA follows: TGTGCCAGCAGCTTTGCGACAGGGACCGTTTATTCACCCCTCCACTTT.

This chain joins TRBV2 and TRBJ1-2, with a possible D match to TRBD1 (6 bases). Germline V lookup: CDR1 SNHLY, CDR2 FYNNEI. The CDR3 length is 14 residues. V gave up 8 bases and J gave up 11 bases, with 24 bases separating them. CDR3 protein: CASRADGGAAGYTF. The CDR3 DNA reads TGTGCCAGCCGGGCGGATGGGGGGGCAGCCGGTTACACCTTC.

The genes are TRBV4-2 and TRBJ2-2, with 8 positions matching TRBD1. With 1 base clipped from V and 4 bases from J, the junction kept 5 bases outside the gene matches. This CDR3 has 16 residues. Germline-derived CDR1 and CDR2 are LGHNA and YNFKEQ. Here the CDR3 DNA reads TGTGCCAGCAGCCAAGCGGGACAGGTTCCCACCGGGGAGCTGTTTTTT. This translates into CASSQAGQVPTGELFF.

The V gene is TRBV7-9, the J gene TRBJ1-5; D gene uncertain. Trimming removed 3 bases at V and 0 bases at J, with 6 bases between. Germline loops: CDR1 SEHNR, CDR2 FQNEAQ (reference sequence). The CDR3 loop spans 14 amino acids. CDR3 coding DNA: TGTGCCAGCAGCTTGGGCTATAGCAATCAGCCCCAGCATTTT. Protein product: CASSLGYSNQPQHF.

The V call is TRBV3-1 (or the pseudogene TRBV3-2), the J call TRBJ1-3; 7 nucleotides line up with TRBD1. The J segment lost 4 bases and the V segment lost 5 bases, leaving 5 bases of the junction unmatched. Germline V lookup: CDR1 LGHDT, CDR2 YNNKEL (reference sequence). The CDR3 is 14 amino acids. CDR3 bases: TGTGCCAGCAGCAAGACAGGGATCGGAAACACCATATATTTT. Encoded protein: CASSKTGIGNTIYF.

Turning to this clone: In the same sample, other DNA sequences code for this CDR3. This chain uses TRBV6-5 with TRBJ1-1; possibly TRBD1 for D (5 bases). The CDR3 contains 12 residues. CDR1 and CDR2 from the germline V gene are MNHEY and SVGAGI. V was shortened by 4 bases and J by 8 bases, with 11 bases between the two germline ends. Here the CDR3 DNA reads TGTGCCAGCAGTTCCCCGGGGGGGGAAGCTTTCTTT. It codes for CASSSPGGEAFF.

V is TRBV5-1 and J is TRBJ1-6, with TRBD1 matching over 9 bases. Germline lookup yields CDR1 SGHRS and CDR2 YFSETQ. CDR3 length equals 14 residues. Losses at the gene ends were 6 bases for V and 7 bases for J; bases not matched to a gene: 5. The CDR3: CASMGGTGNSPLHF. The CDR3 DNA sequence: TGCGCCAGCATGGGAGGGACAGGGAATTCACCCCTCCACTTT. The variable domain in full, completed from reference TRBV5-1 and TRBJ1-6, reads KAGVTQTPRYLIKTRGQQVTLSCSPISGHRSVSWYQQTPGQGLQFLFEYFSETQRNKGNFPGRFSGRQFSNSRSEMNVSTLELGDSALYLCASMGGTGNSPLHFGNGTRLTVT.

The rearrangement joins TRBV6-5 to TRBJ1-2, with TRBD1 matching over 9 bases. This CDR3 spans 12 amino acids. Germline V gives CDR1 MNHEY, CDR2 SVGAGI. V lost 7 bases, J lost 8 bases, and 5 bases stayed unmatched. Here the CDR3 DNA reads TGTGCCAGCATCGGGACAGGGAGCGGCTACACCTTC. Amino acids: CASIGTGSGYTF.